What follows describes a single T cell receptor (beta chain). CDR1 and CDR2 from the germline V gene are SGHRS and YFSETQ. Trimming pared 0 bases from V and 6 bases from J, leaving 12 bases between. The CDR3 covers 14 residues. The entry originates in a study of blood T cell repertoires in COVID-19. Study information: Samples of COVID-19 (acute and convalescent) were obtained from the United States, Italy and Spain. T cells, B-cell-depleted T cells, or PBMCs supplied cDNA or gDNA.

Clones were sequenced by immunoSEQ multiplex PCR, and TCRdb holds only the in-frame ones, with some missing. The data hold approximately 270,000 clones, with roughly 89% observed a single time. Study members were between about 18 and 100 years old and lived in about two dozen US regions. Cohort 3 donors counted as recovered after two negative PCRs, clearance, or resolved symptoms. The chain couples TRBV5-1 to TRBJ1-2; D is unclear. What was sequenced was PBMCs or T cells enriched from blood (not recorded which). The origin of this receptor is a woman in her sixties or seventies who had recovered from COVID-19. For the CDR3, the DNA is TGCGCCAGCAGCTTGGTCGGGGATTCTAATGGCTACACCTTC. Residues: CASSLVGDSNGYTF.